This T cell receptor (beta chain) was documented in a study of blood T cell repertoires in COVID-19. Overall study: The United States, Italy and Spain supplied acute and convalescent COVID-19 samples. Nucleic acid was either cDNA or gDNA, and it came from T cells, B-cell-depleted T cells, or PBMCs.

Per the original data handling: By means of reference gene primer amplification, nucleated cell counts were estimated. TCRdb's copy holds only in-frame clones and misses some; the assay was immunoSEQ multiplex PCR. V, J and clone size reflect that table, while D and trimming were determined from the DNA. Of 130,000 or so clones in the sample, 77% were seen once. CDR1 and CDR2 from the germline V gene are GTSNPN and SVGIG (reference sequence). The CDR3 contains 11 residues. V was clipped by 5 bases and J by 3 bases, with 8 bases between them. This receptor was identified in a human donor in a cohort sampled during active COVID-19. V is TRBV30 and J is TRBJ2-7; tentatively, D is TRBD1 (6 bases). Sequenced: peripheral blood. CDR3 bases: TGTGCCTGGGGACAGCGCTACGAGCAGTACTTC. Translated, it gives CAWGQRYEQYF.